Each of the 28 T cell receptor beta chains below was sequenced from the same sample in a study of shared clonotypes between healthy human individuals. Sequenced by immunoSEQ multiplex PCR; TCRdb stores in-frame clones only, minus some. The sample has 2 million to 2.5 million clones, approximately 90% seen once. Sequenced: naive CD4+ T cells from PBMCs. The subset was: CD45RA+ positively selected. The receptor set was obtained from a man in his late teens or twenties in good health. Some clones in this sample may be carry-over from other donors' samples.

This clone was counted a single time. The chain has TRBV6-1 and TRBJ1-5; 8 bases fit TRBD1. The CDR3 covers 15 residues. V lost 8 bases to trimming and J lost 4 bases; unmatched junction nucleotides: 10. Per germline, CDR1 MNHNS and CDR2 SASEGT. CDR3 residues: CASADTGGRNQPQHF. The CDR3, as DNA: TGTGCCAGCGCGGATACAGGGGGTCGAAATCAGCCCCAGCATTTT.

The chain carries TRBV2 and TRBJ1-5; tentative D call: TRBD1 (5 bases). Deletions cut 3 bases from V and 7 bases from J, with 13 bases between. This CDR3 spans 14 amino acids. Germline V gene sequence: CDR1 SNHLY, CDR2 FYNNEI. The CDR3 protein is CASSDSGSGQPQHF. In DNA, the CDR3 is TGTGCCAGCAGTGACTCAGGGTCGGGCCAGCCCCAGCATTTT.

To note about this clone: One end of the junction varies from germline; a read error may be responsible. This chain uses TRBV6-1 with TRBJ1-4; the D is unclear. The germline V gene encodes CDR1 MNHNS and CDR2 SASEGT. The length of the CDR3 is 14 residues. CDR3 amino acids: CASREDLIREKLFF. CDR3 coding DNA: TGTGCCAGCCGTGAAGACCTAATACGGGAAAAACTGTTTTTT.

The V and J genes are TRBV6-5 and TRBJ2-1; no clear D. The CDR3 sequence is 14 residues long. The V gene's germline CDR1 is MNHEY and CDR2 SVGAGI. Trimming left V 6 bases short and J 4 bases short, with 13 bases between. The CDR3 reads CASSPYMGYNEQFF. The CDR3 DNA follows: TGTGCCAGCAGCCCTTATATGGGTTACAATGAGCAGTTCTTC.

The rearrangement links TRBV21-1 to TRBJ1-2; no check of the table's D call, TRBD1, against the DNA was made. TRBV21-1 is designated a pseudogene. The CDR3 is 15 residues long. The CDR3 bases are TGTGCCAGCAGCAATAGGACAGGGGAAGACTATGGCTACACCTTC. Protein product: CASSNRTGEDYGYTF.

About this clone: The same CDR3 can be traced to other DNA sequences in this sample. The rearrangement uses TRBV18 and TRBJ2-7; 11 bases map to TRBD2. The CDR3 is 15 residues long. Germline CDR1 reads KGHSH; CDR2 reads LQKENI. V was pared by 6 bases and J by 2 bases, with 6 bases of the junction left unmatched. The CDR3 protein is CASSSGTSGTYEQYF. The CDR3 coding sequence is TGTGCCAGCTCTTCCGGGACTAGCGGAACCTACGAGCAGTACTTC.

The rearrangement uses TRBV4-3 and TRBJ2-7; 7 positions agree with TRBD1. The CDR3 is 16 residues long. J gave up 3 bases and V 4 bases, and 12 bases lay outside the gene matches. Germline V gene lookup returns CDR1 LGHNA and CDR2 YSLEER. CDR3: CASSPLLNPGGYEQYF. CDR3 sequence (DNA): TGCGCCAGCAGCCCATTGTTAAACCCAGGGGGCTACGAGCAGTACTTC.

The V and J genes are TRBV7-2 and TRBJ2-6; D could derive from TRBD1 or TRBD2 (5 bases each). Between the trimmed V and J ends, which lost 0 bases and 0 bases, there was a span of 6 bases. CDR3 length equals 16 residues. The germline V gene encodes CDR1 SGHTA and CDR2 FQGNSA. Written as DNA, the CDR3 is TGTGCCAGCAGCTTAGCGGGGACCTCTGGGGCCAACGTCCTGACTTTC. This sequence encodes CASSLAGTSGANVLTF.

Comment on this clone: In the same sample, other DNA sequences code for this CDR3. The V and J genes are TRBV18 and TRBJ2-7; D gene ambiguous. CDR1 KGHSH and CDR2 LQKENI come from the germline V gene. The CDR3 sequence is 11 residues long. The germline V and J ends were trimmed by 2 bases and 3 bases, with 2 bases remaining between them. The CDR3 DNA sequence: TGTGCCAGCTCACCAAACTACGAGCAGTACTTC. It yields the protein CASSPNYEQYF.

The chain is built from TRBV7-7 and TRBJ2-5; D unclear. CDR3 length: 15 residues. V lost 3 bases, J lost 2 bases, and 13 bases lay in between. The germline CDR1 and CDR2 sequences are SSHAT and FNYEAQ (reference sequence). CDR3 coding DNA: TGTGCCAGCAGCTTCAATATCGCGTATCAAGAGACCCAGTACTTC. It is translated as CASSFNIAYQETQYF.

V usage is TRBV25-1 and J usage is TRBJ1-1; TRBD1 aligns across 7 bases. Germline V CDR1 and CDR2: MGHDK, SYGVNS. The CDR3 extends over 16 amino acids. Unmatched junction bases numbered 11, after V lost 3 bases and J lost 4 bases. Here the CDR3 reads CASSELTGEGGTEAFF. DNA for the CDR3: TGTGCCAGCAGTGAGTTAACAGGGGAAGGAGGCACTGAAGCTTTCTTT.

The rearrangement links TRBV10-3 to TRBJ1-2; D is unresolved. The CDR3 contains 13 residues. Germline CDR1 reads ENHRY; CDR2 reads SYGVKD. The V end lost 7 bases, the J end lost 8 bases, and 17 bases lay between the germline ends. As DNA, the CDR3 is TGTGCCATCATTGGGTCTGATGGTGAGGGCTACACCTTC. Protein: CAIIGSDGEGYTF.

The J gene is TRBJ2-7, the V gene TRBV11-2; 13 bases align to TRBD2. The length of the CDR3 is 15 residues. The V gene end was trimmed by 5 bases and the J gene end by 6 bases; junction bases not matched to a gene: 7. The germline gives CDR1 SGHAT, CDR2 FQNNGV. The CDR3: CASSPTSGRAPEQYF. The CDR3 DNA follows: TGTGCCAGCAGCCCTACTAGCGGGAGGGCCCCCGAGCAGTACTTC. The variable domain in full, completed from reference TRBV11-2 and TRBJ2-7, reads EAGVAQSPRYKIIEKRQSVAFWCNPISGHATLYWYQQILGQGPKLLIQFQNNGVVDDSQLPKDRFSAERLKGVDSTLKIQPAKLEDSAVYLCASSPTSGRAPEQYFGPGTRLTVT.

The CDR3 DNA reads as TGCGCCAGCAGCCAATGGACGGCTCGCGGGGAAGAGACCCAGTACTTC. Its translation is CASSQWTARGEETQYF. The chain uses TRBV4-3 and TRBJ2-5; perhaps TRBD2 as D (6 bases). Per germline, CDR1 LGHNA and CDR2 YSLEER. The CDR3 extends over 16 amino acids. The V gene lost 2 bases and the J gene lost 3 bases, with 16 bases spanning the gap.

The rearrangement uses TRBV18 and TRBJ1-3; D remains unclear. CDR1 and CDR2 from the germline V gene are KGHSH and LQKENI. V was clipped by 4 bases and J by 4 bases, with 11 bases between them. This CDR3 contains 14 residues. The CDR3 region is CASSLYDPGNTIYF. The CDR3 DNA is TGTGCCAGCTCACTTTACGACCCCGGAAACACCATATATTTT.

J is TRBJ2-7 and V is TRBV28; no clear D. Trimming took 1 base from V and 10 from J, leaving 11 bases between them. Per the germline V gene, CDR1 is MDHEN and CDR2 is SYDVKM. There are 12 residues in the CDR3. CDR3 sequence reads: CASSLSLSSQYF. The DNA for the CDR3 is TGTGCCAGCAGTTTATCCCTGTCCTCACAGTACTTC.

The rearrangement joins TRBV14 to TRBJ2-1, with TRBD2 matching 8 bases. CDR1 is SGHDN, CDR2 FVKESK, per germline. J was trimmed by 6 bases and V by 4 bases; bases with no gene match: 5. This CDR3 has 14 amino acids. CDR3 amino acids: CASSLKLAANEQFF. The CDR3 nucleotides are TGTGCCAGCAGCCTAAAACTAGCGGCCAATGAGCAGTTCTTC.

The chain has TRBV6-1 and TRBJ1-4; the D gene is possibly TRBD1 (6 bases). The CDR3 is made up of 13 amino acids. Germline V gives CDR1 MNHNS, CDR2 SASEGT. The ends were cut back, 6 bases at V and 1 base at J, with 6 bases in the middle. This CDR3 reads CASRGGTNEKLFF. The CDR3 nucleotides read TGTGCCAGCAGAGGGGGAACTAATGAAAAACTGTTTTTT.

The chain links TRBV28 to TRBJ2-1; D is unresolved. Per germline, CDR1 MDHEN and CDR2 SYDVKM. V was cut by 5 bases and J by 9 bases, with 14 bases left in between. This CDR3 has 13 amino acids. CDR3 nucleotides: TGTGCCAGCAGTAAGGTGGGGTATCGTGAGCAGTTCTTC. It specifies CASSKVGYREQFF.

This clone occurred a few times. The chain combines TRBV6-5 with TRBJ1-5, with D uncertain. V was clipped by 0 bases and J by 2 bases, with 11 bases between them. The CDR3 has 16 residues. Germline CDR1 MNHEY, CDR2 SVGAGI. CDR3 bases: TGTGCCAGCAGTTACTCGAACAGTATTGGCAATCAGCCCCAGCATTTT. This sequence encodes CASSYSNSIGNQPQHF.

CDR3 residues: CSVAGTSGGYEQYF. For the CDR3, the DNA is TGCAGCGTTGCCGGGACTAGCGGAGGCTACGAGCAGTACTTC. The genes are TRBV29-1 and TRBJ2-7; 11 bases agree with TRBD2. There are 14 residues in the CDR3. The V gene's germline CDR1 is SQVTM and CDR2 ANQGSEA. The ends lost 4 bases at V and 3 bases at J; junction bases unmatched: 5.

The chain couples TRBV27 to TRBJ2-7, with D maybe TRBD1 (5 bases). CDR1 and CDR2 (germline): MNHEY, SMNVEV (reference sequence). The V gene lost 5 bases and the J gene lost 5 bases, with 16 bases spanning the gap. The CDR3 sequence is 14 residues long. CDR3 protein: CASSIHRYRNEQYF. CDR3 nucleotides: TGTGCCAGCAGTATCCACAGGTATAGGAACGAGCAGTACTTC.

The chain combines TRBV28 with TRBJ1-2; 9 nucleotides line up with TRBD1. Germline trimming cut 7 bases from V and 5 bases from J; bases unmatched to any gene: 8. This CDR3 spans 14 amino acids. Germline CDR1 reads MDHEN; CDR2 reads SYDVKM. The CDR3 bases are TGTGCCAGCACTAATCCCGGGACAGGGTATGGCTACACCTTC. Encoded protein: CASTNPGTGYGYTF.

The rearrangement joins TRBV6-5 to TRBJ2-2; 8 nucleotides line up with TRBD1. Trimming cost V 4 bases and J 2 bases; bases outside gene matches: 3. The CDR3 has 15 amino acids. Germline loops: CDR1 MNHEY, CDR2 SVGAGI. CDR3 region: CASSWGQVNTGELFF. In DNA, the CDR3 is TGTGCCAGCAGTTGGGGACAGGTCAACACCGGGGAGCTGTTTTTT.

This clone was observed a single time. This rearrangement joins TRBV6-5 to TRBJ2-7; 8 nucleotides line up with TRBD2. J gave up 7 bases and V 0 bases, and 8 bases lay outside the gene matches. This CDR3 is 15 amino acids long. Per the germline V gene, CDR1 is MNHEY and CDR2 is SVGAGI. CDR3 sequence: CASSYSRGARGEQYF. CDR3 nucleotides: TGTGCCAGCAGTTACTCGCGGGGGGCGCGTGGGGAGCAGTACTTC.

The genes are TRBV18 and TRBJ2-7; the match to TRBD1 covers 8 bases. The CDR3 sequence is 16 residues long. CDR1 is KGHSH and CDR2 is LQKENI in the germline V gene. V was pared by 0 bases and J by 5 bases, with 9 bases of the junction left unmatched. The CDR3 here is CASSPPQGAALDEQYF. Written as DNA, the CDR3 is TGTGCCAGCTCACCACCGCAGGGGGCGGCTCTGGACGAGCAGTACTTC.

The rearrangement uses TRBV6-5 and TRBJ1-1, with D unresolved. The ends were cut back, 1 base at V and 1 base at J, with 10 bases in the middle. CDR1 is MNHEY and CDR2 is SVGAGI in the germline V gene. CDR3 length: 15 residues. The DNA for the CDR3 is TGTGCCAGCAGTTACTACCGTGCGGGGAACACTGAAGCTTTCTTT. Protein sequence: CASSYYRAGNTEAFF.

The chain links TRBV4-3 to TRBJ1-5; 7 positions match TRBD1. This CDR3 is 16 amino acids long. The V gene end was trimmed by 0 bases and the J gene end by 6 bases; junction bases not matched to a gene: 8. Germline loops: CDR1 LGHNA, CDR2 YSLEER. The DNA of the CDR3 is TGCGCCAGCAGCCAAGATCTAAGACAGGGAGGTCAGCCCCAGCATTTT. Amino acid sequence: CASSQDLRQGGQPQHF.